This T cell receptor (beta chain) derives from a study of shared clonotypes between healthy human individuals. Only in-frame clones appear in the TCRdb table, and some are missing; sequencing was by immunoSEQ multiplex PCR. The table lists 550,000 to 600,000 clones, 98% of them singletons. About this clone itself: Its specificity is unknown.

Study findings and constraints: The naive CD4 repertoires of several donors were compared, and approximately 5.3% of clonotypes were shared. Relative to their counterparts shared across all four donors, non-shared clonotypes exhibited diminished generation probabilities. Rarefaction exposed incomplete sorted-subset sequencing despite large depth.

CD45RO-negative cells were positively selected for CCR7, leaving out terminally differentiated effector memory CD45RA+ cells. Among the donors, all were Caucasian adults who lived in Nashville, Tennessee. Sequencing was performed on naive CD8+ T cells sorted from blood. The sequence derives from a man between 25 and 39 years old in good health.

The CDR3 DNA sequence: TGTGCCAGCAGTTGGGACAGGACATCTGGAAACACCATATATTTT. As protein: CASSWDRTSGNTIYF. The rearrangement links TRBV6-5 to TRBJ1-3; 8 bases map to TRBD1. The CDR3 is 15 amino acids. CDR1 is MNHEY and CDR2 is SVGAGI in the germline V gene. Unmatched junction bases numbered 3, after V lost 4 bases and J lost 1 base.